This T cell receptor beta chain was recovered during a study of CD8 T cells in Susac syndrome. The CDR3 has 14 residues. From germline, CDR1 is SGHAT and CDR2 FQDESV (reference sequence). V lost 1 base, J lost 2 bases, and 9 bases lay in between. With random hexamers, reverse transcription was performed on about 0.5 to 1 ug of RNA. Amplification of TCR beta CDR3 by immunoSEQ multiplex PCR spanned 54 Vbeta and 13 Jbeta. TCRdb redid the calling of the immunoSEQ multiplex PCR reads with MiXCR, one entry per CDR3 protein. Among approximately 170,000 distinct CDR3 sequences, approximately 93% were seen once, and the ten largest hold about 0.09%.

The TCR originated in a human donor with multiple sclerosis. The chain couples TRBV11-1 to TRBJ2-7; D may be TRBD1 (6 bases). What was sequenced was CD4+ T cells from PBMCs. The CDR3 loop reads CASSLDRTAYEQYF. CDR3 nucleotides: TGTGCCAGCAGCTTAGATAGGACAGCCTACGAGCAGTACTTC.